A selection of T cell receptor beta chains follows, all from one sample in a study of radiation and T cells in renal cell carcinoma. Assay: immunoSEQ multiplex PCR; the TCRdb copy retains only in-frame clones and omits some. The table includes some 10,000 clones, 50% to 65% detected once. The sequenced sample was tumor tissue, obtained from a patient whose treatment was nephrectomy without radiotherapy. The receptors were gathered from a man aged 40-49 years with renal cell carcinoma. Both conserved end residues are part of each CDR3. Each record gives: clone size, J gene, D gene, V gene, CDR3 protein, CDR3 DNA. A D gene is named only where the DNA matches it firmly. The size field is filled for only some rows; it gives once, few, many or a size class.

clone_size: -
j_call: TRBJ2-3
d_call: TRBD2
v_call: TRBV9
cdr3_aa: CASRPTSGPLTDTQYF
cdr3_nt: TGTGCCAGCAGACCCACTAGCGGGCCTCTCACAGATACGCAGTATTTT

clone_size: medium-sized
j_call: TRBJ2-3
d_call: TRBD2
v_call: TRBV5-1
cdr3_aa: CASSMSGGLTDTQYF
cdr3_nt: TGCGCCAGCAGCATGAGCGGGGGTCTCACAGATACGCAGTATTTT

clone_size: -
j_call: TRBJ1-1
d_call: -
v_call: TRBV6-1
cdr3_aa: CASSESWLGAFF
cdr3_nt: TGTGCCAGCAGTGAGAGTTGGCTGGGAGCTTTCTTT

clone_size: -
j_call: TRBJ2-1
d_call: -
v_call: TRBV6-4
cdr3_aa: CASSELPGNEQFF
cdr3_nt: TGTGCCAGCAGTGAATTGCCAGGGAATGAGCAGTTCTTC

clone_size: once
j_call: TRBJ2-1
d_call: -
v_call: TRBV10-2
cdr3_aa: CASRSGDSYNEQFF
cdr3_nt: TGCGCCAGCAGGAGCGGTGACTCCTACAATGAGCAGTTCTTC

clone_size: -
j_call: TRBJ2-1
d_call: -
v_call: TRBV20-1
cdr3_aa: CSASNYNEQFF
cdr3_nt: TGCAGTGCTAGCAACTACAATGAGCAGTTCTTC

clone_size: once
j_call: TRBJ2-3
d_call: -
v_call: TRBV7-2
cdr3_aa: CASSLSHSTDTQYF
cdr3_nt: TGTGCCAGCAGCTTATCCCACAGCACAGATACGCAGTATTTT

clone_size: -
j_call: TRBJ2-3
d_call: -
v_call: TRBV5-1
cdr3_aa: CASSLIGVTDTQYF
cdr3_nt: TGCGCCAGCAGCTTGATCGGGGTCACAGATACGCAGTATTTT

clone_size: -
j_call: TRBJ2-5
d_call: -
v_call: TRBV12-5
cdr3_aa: CASGLDPWETQYF
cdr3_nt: TGTGCTAGTGGGTTGGATCCTTGGGAGACCCAGTACTTC

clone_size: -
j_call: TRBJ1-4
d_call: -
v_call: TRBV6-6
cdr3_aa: CASSYPSGRTSGKLFF
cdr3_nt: TGTGCCAGCAGTTACCCCTCGGGACGGACTTCGGGAAAACTGTTTTTT

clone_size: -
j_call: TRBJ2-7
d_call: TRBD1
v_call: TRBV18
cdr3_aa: CASSAPGQGYEQYF
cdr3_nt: TGTGCCAGCTCAGCTCCGGGACAGGGCTACGAGCAGTACTTC

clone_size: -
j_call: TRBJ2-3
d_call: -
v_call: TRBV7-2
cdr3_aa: CASSFEITDTQYF
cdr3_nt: TGTGCCAGCAGCTTCGAAATCACAGATACGCAGTATTTT

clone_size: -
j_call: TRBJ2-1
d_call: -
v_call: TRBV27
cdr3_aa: CASSPKPYNEQFF
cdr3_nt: TGTGCCAGCAGCCCTAAACCCTACAATGAGCAGTTCTTC

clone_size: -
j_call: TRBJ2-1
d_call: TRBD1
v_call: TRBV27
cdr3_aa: CASNPRGLSSYNEQFF
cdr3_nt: TGTGCCAGCAACCCCAGGGGGCTCAGCTCCTACAATGAGCAGTTCTTC

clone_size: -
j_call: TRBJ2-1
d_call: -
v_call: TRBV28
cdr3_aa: CATHHKVLGNEQFF
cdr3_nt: TGTGCCACCCACCATAAAGTTCTCGGCAATGAGCAGTTCTTC

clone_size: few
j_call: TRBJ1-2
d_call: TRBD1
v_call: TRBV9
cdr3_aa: CASSAGTGPGRGYTF
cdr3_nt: TGTGCCAGCAGCGCCGGGACAGGTCCTGGACGTGGCTACACCTTC

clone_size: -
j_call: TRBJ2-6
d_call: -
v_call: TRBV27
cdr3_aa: CASSFNRAGANVLTF
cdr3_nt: TGTGCCAGCAGTTTCAACAGGGCTGGGGCCAACGTCCTGACTTTC

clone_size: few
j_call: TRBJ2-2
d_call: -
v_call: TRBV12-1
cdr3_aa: CASSFCCRDCQIIPHGELFF
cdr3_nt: TGTGCCAGCAGCTTTTGTTGTCGTGACTGCCAAATCATTCCCCACGGGGAGCTGTTTTTT

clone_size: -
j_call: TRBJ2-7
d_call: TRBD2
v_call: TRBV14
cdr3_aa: CASSRVSGSDYEQYF
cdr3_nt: TGTGCCAGCAGCCGAGTTAGCGGGAGCGACTACGAGCAGTACTTC

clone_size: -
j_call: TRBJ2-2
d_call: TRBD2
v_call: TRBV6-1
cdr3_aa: CASRTSGKNTGELFF
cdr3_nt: TGTGCCAGCAGAACTAGCGGGAAAAACACCGGGGAGCTGTTTTTT

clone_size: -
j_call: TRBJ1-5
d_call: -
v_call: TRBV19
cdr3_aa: CASSPESVLGNQPQHF
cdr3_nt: TGTGCCAGTAGCCCGGAGTCCGTGCTCGGCAATCAGCCCCAGCATTTT

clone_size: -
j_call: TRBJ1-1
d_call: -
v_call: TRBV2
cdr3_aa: CASIESLNTEAFF
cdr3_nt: TGTGCCAGCATCGAGTCTCTGAACACTGAAGCTTTCTTT

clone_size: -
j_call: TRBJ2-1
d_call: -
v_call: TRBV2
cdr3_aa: CASSRARQRPGSYNEQFF
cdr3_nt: TGTGCCAGCAGTCGGGCTAGGCAGCGTCCGGGCTCCTACAATGAGCAGTTCTTC

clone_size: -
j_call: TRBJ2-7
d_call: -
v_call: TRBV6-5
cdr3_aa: CASSSPGSYYEQYF
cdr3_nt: TGTGCCAGCAGTTCCCCGGGCTCCTACTACGAGCAGTACTTC

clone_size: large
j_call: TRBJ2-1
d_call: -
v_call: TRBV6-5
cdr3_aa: CASSIPGNEQFF
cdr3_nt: TGTGCCAGCAGTATCCCGGGTAATGAGCAGTTCTTC

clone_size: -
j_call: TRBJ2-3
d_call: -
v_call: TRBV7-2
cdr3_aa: CASSLDPQKAQYF
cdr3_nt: TGTGCCAGCAGCTTAGACCCCCAGAAGGCGCAGTATTTT

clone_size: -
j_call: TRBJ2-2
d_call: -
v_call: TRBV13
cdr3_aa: CASSSTWGDTNTGELFF
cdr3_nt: TGTGCCAGCAGCTCTACATGGGGGGACACGAACACCGGGGAGCTGTTTTTT

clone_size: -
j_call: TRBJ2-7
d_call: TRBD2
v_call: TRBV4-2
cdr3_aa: CASSQHREGSYEQYF
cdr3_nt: TGTGCCAGCAGCCAGCATAGGGAGGGCTCCTACGAGCAGTACTTC

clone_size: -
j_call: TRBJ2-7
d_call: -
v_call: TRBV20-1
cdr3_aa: CSAGGYEQYF
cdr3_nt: TGCAGTGCTGGCGGGTACGAGCAGTACTTC

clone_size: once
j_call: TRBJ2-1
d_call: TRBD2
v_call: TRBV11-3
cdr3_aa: CASSGGTSGSYNEQFF
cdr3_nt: TGTGCCAGCAGCGGGGGGACTAGCGGTTCCTACAATGAGCAGTTCTTC

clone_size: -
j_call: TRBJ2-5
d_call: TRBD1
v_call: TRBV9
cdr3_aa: CASSILTGVGETQYF
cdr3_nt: TGTGCCAGCAGCATCTTGACAGGGGTGGGAGAGACCCAGTACTTC

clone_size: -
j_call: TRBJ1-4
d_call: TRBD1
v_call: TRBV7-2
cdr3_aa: CASSLAPTGGEKLFF
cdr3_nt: TGTGCCAGCAGCTTAGCCCCGACAGGGGGTGAAAAACTGTTTTTT

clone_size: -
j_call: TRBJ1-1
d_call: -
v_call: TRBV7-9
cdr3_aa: CASSLVNTEAFF
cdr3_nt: TGTGCCAGCAGCTTGGTTAACACTGAAGCTTTCTTT

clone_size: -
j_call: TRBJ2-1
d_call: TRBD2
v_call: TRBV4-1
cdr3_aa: CASSQETSGYLGEQFF
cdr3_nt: TGCGCCAGCAGCCAAGAGACTAGCGGTTACCTTGGTGAGCAGTTCTTC

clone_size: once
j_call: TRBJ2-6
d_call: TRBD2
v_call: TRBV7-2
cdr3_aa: CASSPGLRGSGANVLTF
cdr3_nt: TGTGCCAGCAGCCCCGGTTTGCGGGGGTCTGGGGCCAACGTCCTGACTTTC

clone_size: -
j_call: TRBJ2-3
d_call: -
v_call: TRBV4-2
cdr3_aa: CASSLTRGTDTQYF
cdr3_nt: TGTGCCAGCAGCTTGACTAGGGGCACAGATACGCAGTATTTT

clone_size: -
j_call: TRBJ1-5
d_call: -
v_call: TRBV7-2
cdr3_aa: CASSVRGNQPQHF
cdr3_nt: TGTGCCAGCAGTGTCAGGGGCAATCAGCCCCAGCATTTT

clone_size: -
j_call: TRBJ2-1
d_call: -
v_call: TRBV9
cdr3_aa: CASSAGPEGAPYNEQFF
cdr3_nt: TGTGCCAGCAGCGCGGGGCCGGAGGGAGCCCCCTACAATGAGCAGTTCTTC

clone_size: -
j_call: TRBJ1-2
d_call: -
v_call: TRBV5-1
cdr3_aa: CASSLAMGEDGYTF
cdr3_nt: TGCGCCAGCAGCTTGGCCATGGGGGAAGATGGCTACACCTTC

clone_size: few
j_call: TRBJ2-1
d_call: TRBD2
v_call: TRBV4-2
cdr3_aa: CASSQEGLAGVRAENEQFF
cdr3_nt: TGTGCCAGCAGCCAAGAGGGACTAGCGGGAGTGCGGGCAGAGAATGAGCAGTTCTTC

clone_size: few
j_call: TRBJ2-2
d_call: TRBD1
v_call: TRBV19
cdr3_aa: CASRGQFHTGELFF
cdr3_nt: TGTGCCAGTAGGGGACAGTTCCACACCGGGGAGCTGTTTTTT

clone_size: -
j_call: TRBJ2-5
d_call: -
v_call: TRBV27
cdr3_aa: CASSLSPSGETQYF
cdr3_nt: TGTGCCAGCAGTTTATCCCCCTCGGGGGAGACCCAGTACTTC

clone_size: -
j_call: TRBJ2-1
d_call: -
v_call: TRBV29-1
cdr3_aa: CSVEGVASYNEQFF
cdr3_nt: TGCAGCGTTGAAGGGGTAGCTAGCTACAATGAGCAGTTCTTC

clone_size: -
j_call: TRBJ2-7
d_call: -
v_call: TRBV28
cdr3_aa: CASSLSPMKDEQYF
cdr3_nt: TGTGCCAGCAGTTTAAGCCCTATGAAGGACGAGCAGTACTTC

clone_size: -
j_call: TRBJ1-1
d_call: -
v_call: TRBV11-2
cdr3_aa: CASSLNGRNTEAFF
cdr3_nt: TGTGCCAGCAGCTTAAACGGGAGAAACACTGAAGCTTTCTTT

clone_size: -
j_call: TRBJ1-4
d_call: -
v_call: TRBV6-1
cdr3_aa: CASSESETGMANEKLFF
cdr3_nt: TGTGCCAGCAGTGAATCAGAAACCGGCATGGCTAATGAAAAACTGTTTTTT

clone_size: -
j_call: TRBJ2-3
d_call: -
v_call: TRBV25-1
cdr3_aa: CASSPSGRGNEGTQYF
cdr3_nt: TGTGCCAGCAGTCCCTCGGGAAGGGGCAATGAGGGTACGCAGTATTTT

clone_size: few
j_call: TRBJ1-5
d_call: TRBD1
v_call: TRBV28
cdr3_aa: CASRRQGGNQPQHF
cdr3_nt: TGTGCCAGCAGACGGCAGGGGGGCAATCAGCCCCAGCATTTT

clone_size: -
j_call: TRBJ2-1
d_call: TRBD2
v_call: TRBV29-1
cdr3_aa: CSVGKREGRRNEQFF
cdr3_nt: TGCAGCGTTGGGAAGCGGGAGGGCCGGAGAAATGAGCAGTTCTTC

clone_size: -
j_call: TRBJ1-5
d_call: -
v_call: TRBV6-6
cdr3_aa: CASSYESGQPQHF
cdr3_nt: TGTGCCAGCAGTTACGAGTCAGGTCAGCCCCAGCATTTT

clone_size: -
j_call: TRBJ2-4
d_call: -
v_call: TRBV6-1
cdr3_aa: CASSEVAIGGKNIQYF
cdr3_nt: TGTGCCAGCAGTGAAGTCGCGATTGGAGGGAAAAACATTCAGTACTTC